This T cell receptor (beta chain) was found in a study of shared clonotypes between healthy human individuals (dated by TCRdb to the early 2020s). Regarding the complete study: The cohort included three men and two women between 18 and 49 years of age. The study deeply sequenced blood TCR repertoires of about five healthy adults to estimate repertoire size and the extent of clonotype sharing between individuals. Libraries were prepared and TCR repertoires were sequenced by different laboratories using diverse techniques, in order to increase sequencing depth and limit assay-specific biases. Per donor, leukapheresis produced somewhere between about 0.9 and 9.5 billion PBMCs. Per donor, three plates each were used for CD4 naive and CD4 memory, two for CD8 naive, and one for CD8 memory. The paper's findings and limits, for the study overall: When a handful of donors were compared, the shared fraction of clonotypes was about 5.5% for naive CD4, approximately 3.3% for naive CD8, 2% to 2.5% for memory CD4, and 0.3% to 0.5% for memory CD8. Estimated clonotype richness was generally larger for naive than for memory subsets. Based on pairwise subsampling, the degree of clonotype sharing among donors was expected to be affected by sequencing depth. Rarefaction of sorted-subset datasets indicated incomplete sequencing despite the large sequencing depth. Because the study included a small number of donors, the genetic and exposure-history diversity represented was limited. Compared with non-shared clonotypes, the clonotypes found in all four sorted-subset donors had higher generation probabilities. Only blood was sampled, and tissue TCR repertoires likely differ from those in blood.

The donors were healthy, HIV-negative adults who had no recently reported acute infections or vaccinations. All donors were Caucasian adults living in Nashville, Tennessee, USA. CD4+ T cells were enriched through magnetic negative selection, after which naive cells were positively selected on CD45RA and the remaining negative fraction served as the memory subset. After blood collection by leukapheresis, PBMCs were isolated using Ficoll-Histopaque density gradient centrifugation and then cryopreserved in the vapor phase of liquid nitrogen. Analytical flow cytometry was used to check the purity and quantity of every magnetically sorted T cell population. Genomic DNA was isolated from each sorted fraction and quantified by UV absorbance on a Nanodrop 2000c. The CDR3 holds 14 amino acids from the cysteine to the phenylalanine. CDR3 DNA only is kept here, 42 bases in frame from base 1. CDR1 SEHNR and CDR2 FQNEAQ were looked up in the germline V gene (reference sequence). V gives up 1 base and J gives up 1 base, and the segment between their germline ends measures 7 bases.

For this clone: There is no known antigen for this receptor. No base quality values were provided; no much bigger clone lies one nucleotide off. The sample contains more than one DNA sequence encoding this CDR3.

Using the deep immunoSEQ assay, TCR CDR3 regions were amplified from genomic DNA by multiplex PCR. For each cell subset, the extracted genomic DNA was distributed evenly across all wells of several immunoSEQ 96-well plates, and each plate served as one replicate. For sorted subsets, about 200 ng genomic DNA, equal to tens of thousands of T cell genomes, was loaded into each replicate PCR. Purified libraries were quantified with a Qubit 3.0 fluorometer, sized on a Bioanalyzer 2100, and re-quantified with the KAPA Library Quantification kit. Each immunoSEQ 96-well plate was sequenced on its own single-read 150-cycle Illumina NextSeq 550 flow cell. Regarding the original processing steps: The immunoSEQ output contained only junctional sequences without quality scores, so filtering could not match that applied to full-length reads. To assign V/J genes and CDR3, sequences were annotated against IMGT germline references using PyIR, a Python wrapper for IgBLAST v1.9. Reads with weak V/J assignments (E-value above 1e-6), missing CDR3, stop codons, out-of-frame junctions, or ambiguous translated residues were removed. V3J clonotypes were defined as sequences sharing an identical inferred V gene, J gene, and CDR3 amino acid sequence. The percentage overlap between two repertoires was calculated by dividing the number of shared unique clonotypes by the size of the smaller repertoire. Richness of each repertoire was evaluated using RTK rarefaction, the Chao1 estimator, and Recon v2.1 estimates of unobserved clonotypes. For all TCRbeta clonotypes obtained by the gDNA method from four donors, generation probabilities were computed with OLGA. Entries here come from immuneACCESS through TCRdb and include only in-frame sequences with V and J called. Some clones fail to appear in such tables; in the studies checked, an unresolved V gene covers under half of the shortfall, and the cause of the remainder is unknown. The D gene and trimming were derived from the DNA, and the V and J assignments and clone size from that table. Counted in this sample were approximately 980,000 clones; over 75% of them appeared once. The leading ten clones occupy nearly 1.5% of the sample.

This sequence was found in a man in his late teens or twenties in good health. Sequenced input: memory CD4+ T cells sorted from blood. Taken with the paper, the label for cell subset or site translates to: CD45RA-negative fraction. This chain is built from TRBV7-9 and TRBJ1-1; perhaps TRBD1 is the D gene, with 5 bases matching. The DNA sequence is TGTGCCAGCAGCTTAGGGGGGGAGAACACTGAAGCTTTCTTT. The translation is CASSLGGENTEAFF.